This passage covers 14 T cell receptor beta chains from one sample sequenced in a study of post-analysis software for immune sequencing data. Whole-study results and caveats: About five TRBV segments were more frequent in patients than controls; TRBV5-6, TRBV5-1 and TRBV20-1 belonged to this group.

The antigens these receptors bind are not known. Unique molecular identifiers were present in the TCR beta cDNA libraries. Each CDR3 protein gets one entry after TCRdb re-called the PCR reads with MiXCR. Of a few hundred thousand distinct CDR3 sequences listed, roughly 30% were seen once; the top ten hold 13%. What was sequenced was blood. These receptors were collected from a girl between 5 and 17 years old with multiple sclerosis.

The chain has TRBV11-2 and TRBJ2-5; possibly TRBD2 for D (6 bases). This CDR3 has 16 residues. Between the trimmed V and J ends, which lost 5 bases and 1 base, there was a span of 17 bases. The germline gives CDR1 SGHAT, CDR2 FQNNGV. The CDR3 DNA follows: TGTGCCAGCAGCCCTATTGGGGCCGGGGGCCAAGAGACCCAGTACTTC. Residues: CASSPIGAGGQETQYF. Using reference TRBV11-2 and TRBJ2-5 for the parts outside the CDR3, the full variable domain is EAGVAQSPRYKIIEKRQSVAFWCNPISGHATLYWYQQILGQGPKLLIQFQNNGVVDDSQLPKDRFSAERLKGVDSTLKIQPAKLEDSAVYLCASSPIGAGGQETQYFGPGTRLLVL.

This sequence joins TRBV28 and TRBJ2-6, with TRBD1 identical over 8 bases. This CDR3 is 17 amino acids long. With V trimmed by 6 bases and J by 1 base, 8 bases remained unmatched. CDR1 and CDR2 from the germline V gene are MDHEN and SYDVKM. The CDR3 coding sequence is TGTGCCAGCAGACCGGGACAGGTCGGTTCTGGGGCCAACGTCCTGACTTTC. The encoded protein is CASRPGQVGSGANVLTF.

The gene calls are TRBV20-1 and TRBJ1-4; TRBD1 agrees at 8 bases. The germline gives CDR1 DFQATT, CDR2 SNEGSKA (reference sequence). This CDR3 has 11 residues. V lost 6 bases to trimming and J lost 11 bases; unmatched junction nucleotides: 5. The CDR3 protein is CSAADRDKLFF. As DNA, the CDR3 is TGCAGTGCAGCGGACAGGGACAAACTGTTTTTT.

This clonotype was seen a handful of times. This sequence joins TRBV20-1 and TRBJ1-4; D possibly corresponds to TRBD1 (5 bases). CDR3 length: 13 residues. V dropped 5 bases and J dropped 8 bases, with 15 bases sitting between them. Germline V gene data show CDR1 as DFQATT and CDR2 as SNEGSKA (reference sequence). CDR3: CSAGGLAGEKLFF. The CDR3 coding sequence is TGCAGTGCTGGGGGACTGGCGGGGGAAAAACTGTTTTTT.

The table lists this clonotype with a few counts. The V and J genes are TRBV29-1 and TRBJ2-5; possibly TRBD1 or TRBD2 for D (5 bases each). The closer fit of TRBJ2-7 to the DNA end suggests the J call may be wrong. Germline CDR1 is SQVTM and CDR2 is ANQGSEA. There are 13 residues in the CDR3. The CDR3 DNA is TGCAGCGTTGTTCAGGGAGCCCCCTACGAGCAGTACTTC. Translating it yields CSVVQGAPYEQYF.

In its sample, this clonotype was seen a few times. The chain is built from TRBV28 and TRBJ1-1; the D gene is possibly TRBD1 (6 bases). Germline V gene data show CDR1 as MDHEN and CDR2 as SYDVKM. Trimming removed 5 bases at V and 1 base at J, with 11 bases between. The CDR3 consists of 14 residues. The CDR3 DNA follows: TGTGCCAGCAGTGTAGGGGACAAGAACACTGAAGCTTTCTTT. Translating it yields CASSVGDKNTEAFF.

This clonotype was seen a few times. The rearrangement links TRBV7-8 to TRBJ2-1, with 7 bases that match TRBD2. The CDR3 is 16 residues long. V was clipped by 5 bases and J by 4 bases; unmatched bases: 11. Germline V gene sequence: CDR1 SGHVS, CDR2 FQNEAQ. The CDR3 sequence: CASSILGTKKYNEQFF. In DNA, the CDR3 is TGTGCCAGCAGCATCCTGGGGACTAAGAAATACAATGAGCAGTTCTTC.

The V and J genes are TRBV2 and TRBJ2-7, with 10 bases aligning to TRBD2. The germline gives CDR1 SNHLY, CDR2 FYNNEI. Losses at the gene ends were 5 bases for V and 0 bases for J; bases not matched to a gene: 7. The CDR3 is 16 amino acids. In DNA form, the CDR3 reads TGTGCCAGCAGTTTTCCTAGCGGGGGTAGCTCCTACGAGCAGTACTTC. It is translated as CASSFPSGGSSYEQYF.

Written as DNA, the CDR3 is TGTGCCAGCAGTCCCAGTAGGGACAGGGGTTACGAGCAGTACTTC. It specifies CASSPSRDRGYEQYF. This chain uses TRBV27 with TRBJ2-7; TRBD1 aligns across 10 bases. This CDR3 contains 15 residues. The V gene end was trimmed by 5 bases and the J gene end by 4 bases; junction bases not matched to a gene: 8. Germline lookup yields CDR1 MNHEY and CDR2 SMNVEV (reference sequence).

Regarding this clonotype: One base away lies a much larger clone, so this may be a sequencing read error. This chain links TRBV11-2 with TRBJ2-3; no reliable D call. Germline V lookup: CDR1 SGHAT, CDR2 FQNNGV. CDR3 length: 14 amino acids. Trimming removed 5 bases at V and 3 bases at J, with 12 bases between. The CDR3 sequence is CASSELGSTDTQYF. CDR3 DNA: TGTGCCAGCAGCGAGTTGGGGTCTACAGATACGCAGTATTTT.

CDR3 in amino acids: CASSQLIAGTTNTEAFF. In DNA form, the CDR3 reads TGCGCCAGCAGCCAACTTATTGCGGGGACAACGAACACTGAAGCTTTCTTT. The rearrangement uses TRBV4-1 and TRBJ1-1; weak D call: TRBD1 (6 bases). V was clipped by 2 bases and J by 1 base, with 17 bases between them. Germline V gene lookup returns CDR1 MGHRA and CDR2 YSYEKL. The CDR3 contains 17 residues.

This clonotype has only a few counts. The chain carries TRBV29-1 and TRBJ1-2; D call uncertain. CDR3 length equals 14 residues. V lost 7 bases to trimming and J lost 5 bases, with 20 bases between them. Germline CDR1 reads SQVTM; CDR2 reads ANQGSEA. The CDR3 is CSASPALSEYGYTF. The CDR3 region has the DNA TGCAGCGCTTCGCCGGCCCTATCCGAGTATGGCTACACCTTC. Looking up the rest from reference TRBV29-1 and TRBJ1-2 gives the full variable domain: SAVISQKPSRDICQRGTSLTIQCQVDSQVTMMFWYRQQPGQSLTLIATANQGSEATYESGFVIDKFPISRPNLTFSTLTVSNMSPEDSSIYLCSASPALSEYGYTFGSGTRLTVV.

This sequence joins TRBV19 and TRBJ2-3, with D unclear. The germline V gene has CDR1 LNHDA and CDR2 SQIVND (reference sequence). CDR3 size: 16 residues. Trimming shortened V by 3 bases and J by 6 bases, and 19 bases separated the two germline ends. CDR3 protein: CASSMRGSLSSDTQYF. The CDR3 DNA is TGTGCCAGTAGTATGAGAGGATCTCTCAGCTCGGATACGCAGTATTTT.

The chain carries TRBV2 and TRBJ2-3; 7 positions agree with TRBD1. CDR1 and CDR2 from the germline V gene are SNHLY and FYNNEI. Germline trimming cut 4 bases from V and 6 bases from J; bases unmatched to any gene: 1. CDR3 length: 12 amino acids. The CDR3 is CASSGTGDTQYF. The CDR3 region has the DNA TGTGCCAGCAGTGGGACAGGTGATACGCAGTATTTT.